A selection of T cell receptor beta chains follows, all from one sample in a study of blood T cell repertoires in COVID-19. Only in-frame clones appear in the TCRdb table, and some are missing; sequencing was by immunoSEQ multiplex PCR. In the table there are 180,000 or so clones, approximately 80% of which are singletons. Sequencing used peripheral blood. These receptors came from a woman in her fifties or sixties with active or convalescent COVID-19. CDR3s include the opening cysteine and the closing phenylalanine or tryptophan. The order of the fields is J gene, D gene, clone size, V gene, CDR3 protein, CDR3 DNA. A D gene is named only where the DNA matches it firmly. Clone size is given for some rows only: seen once, a few or many times, or a class if the clone is expanded.

>TRBJ1-1|-|-|TRBV20-1
CSARVGPEAFF
TGCAGTGCTAGAGTGGGCCCTGAAGCTTTCTTT
>TRBJ2-2|TRBD2|-|TRBV6-5
CASSSSGGNTGELFF
TGTGCCAGCAGTTCTAGCGGGGGAAACACCGGGGAGCTGTTTTTT
>TRBJ1-1|-|-|TRBV7-2
CASSTHRTLNTEAFF
TGTGCCAGCAGCACCCACAGGACCTTGAACACTGAAGCTTTCTTT
>TRBJ2-1|TRBD2|-|TRBV4-2
CASSQEVGLAGGGEQFF
TGTGCCAGCAGCCAAGAGGTGGGACTAGCGGGCGGGGGTGAGCAGTTCTTC
>TRBJ2-3|TRBD2|-|TRBV9
CASSTVAGITDTQYF
TGTGCCAGCAGCACCGTAGCGGGGATCACAGATACGCAGTATTTT
>TRBJ2-1|TRBD2|-|TRBV7-8
CASSLGVWGRAGNEQFF
TGTGCCAGCAGCTTAGGAGTCTGGGGGAGGGCCGGGAATGAGCAGTTCTTC
>TRBJ2-3|TRBD2|-|TRBV10-3
CAISGGGADTQYF
TGTGCCATCAGTGGGGGGGGAGCAGATACGCAGTATTTT
>TRBJ2-3|-|-|TRBV7-2
CASSLAGGSGRFTDTQYF
TGTGCCAGCAGCCTTGCTGGGGGTAGCGGAAGGTTCACAGATACGCAGTATTTT
>TRBJ2-7|-|-|TRBV5-4
CASSLGPVGANEQYF
TGTGCCAGCAGCTTGGGCCCGGTAGGGGCCAACGAGCAGTACTTC
>TRBJ1-1|TRBD1|-|TRBV3-1/TRBV3-2
CASSQGDRVNTEAFF
TGTGCCAGCAGCCAGGGAGACAGGGTGAACACTGAAGCTTTCTTT
>TRBJ1-1|-|-|TRBV5-1
CASSLGGTPEAFF
TGCGCCAGCAGCTTGGGTGGGACTCCTGAAGCTTTCTTT
>TRBJ1-1|TRBD1|-|TRBV5-1
CASSSGQGAATEAFF
TGCGCCAGCAGCTCGGGACAGGGGGCGGCTACTGAAGCTTTCTTT
>TRBJ2-5|-|-|TRBV6-2/TRBV6-3
CASSGRVQETQYF
TGTGCCAGCAGTGGCAGGGTTCAAGAGACCCAGTACTTC
>TRBJ1-1|TRBD1|-|TRBV6-5
CASSYSGQANTEAFF
TGTGCCAGCAGTTACTCTGGACAGGCGAACACTGAAGCTTTCTTT
>TRBJ2-7|-|-|TRBV3-1/TRBV3-2
CASNGGYEQYF
TGTGCCAGCAACGGAGGGTACGAGCAGTACTTC
>TRBJ2-1|-|-|TRBV3-1/TRBV3-2
CASSQGGQGGYNEQFF
TGTGCCAGCAGCCAAGGGGGGCAGGGGGGATACAATGAGCAGTTCTTC
>TRBJ2-7|TRBD1|-|TRBV20-1
CSASGRGRGSYEQYF
TGCAGTGCTAGTGGCAGGGGGCGCGGGTCCTACGAGCAGTACTTC
>TRBJ1-1|-|-|TRBV29-1
CSVTVGTLNTEAFF
TGCAGCGTGACCGTAGGGACTTTGAACACTGAAGCTTTCTTT
>TRBJ2-7|TRBD1|-|TRBV29-1
CSVGPTGTGGVGNEQYF
TGCAGCGTTGGTCCGACCGGGACAGGGGGAGTGGGCAACGAGCAGTACTTC
>TRBJ2-6|-|few|TRBV6-4
CASSDSTGEGANVLTF
TGTGCCAGCAGTGACTCGACCGGAGAGGGGGCCAACGTCCTGACTTTC
>TRBJ2-5|TRBD1|once|TRBV5-1
CASSRGQAQETQYF
TGCGCCAGCAGCAGGGGACAGGCTCAAGAGACCCAGTACTTC
>TRBJ2-3|TRBD1|-|TRBV27
CASSLGEGQGAEVDTQYF
TGTGCCAGCAGTTTAGGGGAGGGACAGGGGGCGGAGGTGGATACGCAGTATTTT
>TRBJ2-3|TRBD2|-|TRBV12-3/TRBV12-4
CASSAVAGATQYF
TGTGCCAGCTCGGCGGTAGCGGGGGCGACGCAGTATTTT
>TRBJ1-5|-|-|TRBV28
CASSLGLSQPQHF
TGTGCCAGCAGTTTAGGCTTGTCACAGCCCCAGCATTTT
>TRBJ2-1|TRBD2|-|TRBV19
CASSTPRITSGSPTNEQFF
TGTGCCAGTAGTACCCCCCGGATAACTAGCGGGAGCCCCACCAATGAGCAGTTCTTC
>TRBJ1-2|TRBD1|-|TRBV5-5
CASSRTGDGYTF
TGTGCCAGCAGCCGGACAGGGGATGGCTACACCTTC
>TRBJ1-1|TRBD1|-|TRBV3-1/TRBV3-2
CASSQLDRDTEAFF
TGTGCCAGCAGCCAATTGGACAGGGACACTGAAGCTTTCTTT
>TRBJ2-5|TRBD1|-|TRBV7-9
CASSHETGLETQYF
TGTGCCAGCAGCCATGAGACAGGGTTGGAGACCCAGTACTTC
>TRBJ1-2|-|-|TRBV30
CAWSVQWGAAGYTF
TGTGCCTGGAGTGTACAATGGGGCGCGGCTGGCTACACCTTC
>TRBJ1-5|TRBD1|-|TRBV28
CASSPGQGSQPQHF
TGTGCCAGCAGTCCAGGACAGGGGAGTCAGCCCCAGCATTTT
>TRBJ1-2|TRBD1|once|TRBV9
CASSFSKQGDPYGYTF
TGTGCCAGCAGCTTCTCAAAACAGGGGGATCCCTATGGCTACACCTTC
>TRBJ1-4|-|-|TRBV4-1
CASSQGPGLENEKLFF
TGCGCCAGCAGCCAGGGGCCGGGACTGGAGAATGAAAAACTGTTTTTT
>TRBJ1-3|-|-|TRBV11-3
CTSSEISGNTIYF
TGTACCAGCAGCGAGATCTCTGGAAACACCATATATTTT
>TRBJ1-4|TRBD1|-|TRBV9
CASSPRAGTGVEKLFF
TGTGCCAGCAGCCCCCGAGCAGGGACAGGGGTTGAAAAACTGTTTTTT
>TRBJ2-3|TRBD2|-|TRBV6-2/TRBV6-3
CASSPGLATDTQYF
TGTGCCAGCAGTCCGGGACTAGCCACAGATACGCAGTATTTT
>TRBJ2-5|-|-|TRBV27
CASRPQGTETQYF
TGTGCCAGCAGGCCCCAGGGAACAGAGACCCAGTACTTC
>TRBJ1-6|TRBD1|-|TRBV27
CASSQTGASSPLHF
TGTGCCAGCAGTCAAACAGGGGCCTCCTCACCCCTCCACTTT
>TRBJ1-2|TRBD1|-|TRBV3-1/TRBV3-2
CASSTWTGQSNYGYTF
TGTGCCAGCAGCACCTGGACAGGGCAATCTAACTATGGCTACACCTTC
>TRBJ1-4|-|-|TRBV7-9
CASSPYSTGPNEKLFF
TGTGCCAGCAGCCCTTACTCGACAGGCCCAAATGAAAAACTGTTTTTT
>TRBJ2-7|TRBD1|-|TRBV7-2
CASRMTGYEQYF
TGTGCCAGCAGGATGACAGGGTACGAGCAGTACTTC
>TRBJ2-7|TRBD2|-|TRBV5-5
CASSPGTSGRTLSYEQYF
TGTGCCAGCAGCCCCGGGACTAGCGGGAGGACACTCTCCTACGAGCAGTACTTC